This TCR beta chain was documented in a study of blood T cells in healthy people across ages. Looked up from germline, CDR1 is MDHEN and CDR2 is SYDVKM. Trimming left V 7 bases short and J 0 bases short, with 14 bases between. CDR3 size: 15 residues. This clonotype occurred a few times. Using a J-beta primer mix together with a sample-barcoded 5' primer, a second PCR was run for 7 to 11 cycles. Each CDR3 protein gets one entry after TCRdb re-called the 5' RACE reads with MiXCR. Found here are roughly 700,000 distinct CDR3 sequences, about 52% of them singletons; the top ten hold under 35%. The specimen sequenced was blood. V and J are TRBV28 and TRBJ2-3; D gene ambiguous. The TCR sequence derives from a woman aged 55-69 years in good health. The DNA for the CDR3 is TGTGCCAGCATCAACCCCCAAACTAGCACAGATACGCAGTATTTT. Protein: CASINPQTSTDTQYF.